This T cell receptor beta chain stems from a study of OX40 agonist ivuxolimab in advanced cancers. Study information: A history of anti-PD-1, anti-PD-L1 or anti-CTLA-4 therapy was acceptable, and approximately 40% had some. Whole-study findings and limits: Patients who responded partially at 0.1-3.0 mg/kg showed clonal expansion ranking among the lowest.

Generated by immunoSEQ multiplex PCR, the TCRdb table keeps only in-frame clones and is missing some. The table includes 55,000 to 75,000 clones, around 87% detected once. Concerning this clone itself: What it recognizes is unknown.

This TCR derives from an adult with an advanced solid tumor such as melanoma, head and neck, liver or kidney cancer. Sequenced material: CD4+ or CD8+ T cells sorted from blood, taken in a trial of the OX40 agonist ivuxolimab.

CDR3 coding DNA: TGTGCCAGCAGCCATAAAGGGGCAGCCTCCTACGAGCAGTACTTC. Translated, it gives CASSHKGAASYEQYF. This sequence joins TRBV6-5 and TRBJ2-7; D possibly corresponds to TRBD1 (5 bases). The V end was cut by 6 bases, the J end by 0 bases, with 15 bases between. Germline V gives CDR1 MNHEY, CDR2 SVGAGI. The CDR3 has 15 residues.